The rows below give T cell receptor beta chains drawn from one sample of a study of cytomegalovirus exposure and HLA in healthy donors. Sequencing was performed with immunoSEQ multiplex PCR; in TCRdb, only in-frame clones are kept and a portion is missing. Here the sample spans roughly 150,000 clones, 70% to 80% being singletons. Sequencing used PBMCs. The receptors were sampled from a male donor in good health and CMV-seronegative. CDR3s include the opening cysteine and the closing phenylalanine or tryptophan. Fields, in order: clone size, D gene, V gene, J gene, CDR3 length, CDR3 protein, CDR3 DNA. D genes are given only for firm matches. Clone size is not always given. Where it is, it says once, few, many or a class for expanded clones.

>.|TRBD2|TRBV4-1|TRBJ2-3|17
CASSQGTSGSIADTQYF
TGCGCCAGCAGCCAAGGGACTAGCGGGAGCATAGCAGATACGCAGTATTTT
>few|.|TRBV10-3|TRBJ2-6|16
CAISEEATSGANVLTF
TGTGCCATCAGTGAGGAAGCCACCTCTGGGGCCAACGTCCTGACTTTC
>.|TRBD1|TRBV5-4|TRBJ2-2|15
CASSSRTGGTGELFF
TGTGCCAGCAGCTCACGGACAGGAGGAACCGGGGAGCTGTTTTTT
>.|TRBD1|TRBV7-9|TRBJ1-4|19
CASSTPGTGKLVANEKLFF
TGTGCCAGCAGCACCCCCGGGACAGGGAAATTGGTAGCTAATGAAAAACTGTTTTTT
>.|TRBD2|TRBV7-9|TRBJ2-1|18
CASPGAEILAGDYNEQFF
TGTGCCAGCCCCGGAGCCGAGATTCTAGCGGGAGACTACAATGAGCAGTTCTTC
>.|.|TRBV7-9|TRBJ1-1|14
CASSKGGGYTEAFF
TGTGCCAGCAGCAAAGGGGGGGGGTACACTGAAGCTTTCTTT
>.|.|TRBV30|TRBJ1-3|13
CAWNMDSRNTIYF
TGTGCCTGGAATATGGACAGTAGAAACACCATATATTTT
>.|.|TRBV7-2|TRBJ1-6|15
CASSLDPTGPAPLHF
TGTGCCAGCAGCTTAGACCCTACAGGGCCTGCACCCCTCCACTTT
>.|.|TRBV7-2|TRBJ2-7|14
CASSLVPSSVEQYF
TGTGCCAGCAGCTTAGTTCCTAGCAGTGTCGAGCAGTACTTC
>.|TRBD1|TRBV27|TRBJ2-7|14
CASSQPGQNYEQYF
TGTGCCAGCAGTCAACCGGGACAGAACTACGAGCAGTACTTC
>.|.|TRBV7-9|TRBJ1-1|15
CSSSLGSGGNTEAFF
TGTTCCAGCAGCTTAGGGTCTGGCGGGAACACTGAAGCTTTCTTT
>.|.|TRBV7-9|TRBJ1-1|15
CASSPGHFKNTEAFF
TGTGCCAGCAGCCCCGGACACTTTAAGAACACTGAAGCTTTCTTT
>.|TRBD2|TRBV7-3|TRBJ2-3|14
CASSFSGSTDTQYF
TGTGCCAGCAGCTTTAGCGGGAGCACAGATACGCAGTATTTT
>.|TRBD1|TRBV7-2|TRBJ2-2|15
CASSNRQGNTGELFF
TGTGCCAGCAGCAACCGACAGGGGAACACCGGGGAGCTGTTTTTT
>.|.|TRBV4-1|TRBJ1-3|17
CASSQVWAGASGNTIYF
TGCGCCAGCAGCCAGGTATGGGCAGGGGCCTCTGGAAACACCATATATTTT